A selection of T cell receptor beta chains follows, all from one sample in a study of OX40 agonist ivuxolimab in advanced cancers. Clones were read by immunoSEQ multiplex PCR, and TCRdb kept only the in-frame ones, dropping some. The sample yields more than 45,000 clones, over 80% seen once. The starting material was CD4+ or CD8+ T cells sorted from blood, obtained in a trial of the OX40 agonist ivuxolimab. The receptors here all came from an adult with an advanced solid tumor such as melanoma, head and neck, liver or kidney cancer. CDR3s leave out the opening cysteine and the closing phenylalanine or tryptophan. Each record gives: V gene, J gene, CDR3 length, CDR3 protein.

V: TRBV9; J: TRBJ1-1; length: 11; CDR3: ASSLRGQGEAF
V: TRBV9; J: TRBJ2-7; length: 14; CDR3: ASSVGAAGVSYEQY
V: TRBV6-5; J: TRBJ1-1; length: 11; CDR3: ASSYAGIGEAF
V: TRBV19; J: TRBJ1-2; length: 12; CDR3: ASSSGGGDYGYT
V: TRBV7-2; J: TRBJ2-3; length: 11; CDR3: ASRTPPADTQY
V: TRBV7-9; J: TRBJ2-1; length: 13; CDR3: ASSLVGGSYNEQF
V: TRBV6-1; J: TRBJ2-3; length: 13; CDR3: ASSRLPTSTDTQY
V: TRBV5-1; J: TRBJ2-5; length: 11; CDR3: ASSLNSQETQY
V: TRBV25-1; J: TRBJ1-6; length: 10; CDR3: ASSDPHSPLH
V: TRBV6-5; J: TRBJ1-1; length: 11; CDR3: ASSMTPETEAF
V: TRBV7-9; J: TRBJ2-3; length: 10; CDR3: ASNQDGDTQY
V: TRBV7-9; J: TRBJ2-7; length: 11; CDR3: ASSLRDRGEQY
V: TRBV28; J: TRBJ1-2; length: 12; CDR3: ASSILQGDYGYT
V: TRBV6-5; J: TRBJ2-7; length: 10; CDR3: ASTHPQNEQY
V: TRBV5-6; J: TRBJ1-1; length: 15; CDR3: ASSFLQQGVRGTEAF
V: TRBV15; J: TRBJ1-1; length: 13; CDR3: ATSRGPGRGTEAF
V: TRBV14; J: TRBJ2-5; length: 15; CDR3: ASSQDSKRAVQETQY
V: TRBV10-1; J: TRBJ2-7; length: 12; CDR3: ASRGRVRYYEQY
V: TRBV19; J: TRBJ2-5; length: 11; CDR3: ASSMAGEETQY
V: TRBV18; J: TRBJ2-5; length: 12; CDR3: ASSPSGTQETQY
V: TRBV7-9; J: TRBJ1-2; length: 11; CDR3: ASSPSGQRGYT
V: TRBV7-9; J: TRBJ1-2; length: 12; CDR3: ASSLGTLRGGYT
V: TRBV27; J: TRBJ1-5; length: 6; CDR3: ASSSTH
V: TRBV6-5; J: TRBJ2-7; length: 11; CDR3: ASSPSRGGEQY
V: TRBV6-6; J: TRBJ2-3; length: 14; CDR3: ASSYRTSGRVDTQY
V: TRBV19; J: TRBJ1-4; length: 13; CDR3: ASIQPPGTGAGLF
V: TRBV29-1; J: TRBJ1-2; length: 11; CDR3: SVDGEKVYGYT
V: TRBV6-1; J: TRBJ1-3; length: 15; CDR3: ASSEAAGTYSGNTIY
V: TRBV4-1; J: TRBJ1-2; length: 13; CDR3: ASSQTAGTAYGYT
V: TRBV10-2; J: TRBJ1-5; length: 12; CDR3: ASRRTDSNQPQH
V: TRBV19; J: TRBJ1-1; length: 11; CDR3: ASSIQVNTEAF
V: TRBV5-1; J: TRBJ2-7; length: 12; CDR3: ASSSSYNSYEQY
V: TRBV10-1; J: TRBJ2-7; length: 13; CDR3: ASIFRQVNQYEQY
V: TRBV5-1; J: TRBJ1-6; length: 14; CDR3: ASSLDGTRGNSPLH
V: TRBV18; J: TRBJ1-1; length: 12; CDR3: ASSPLTRNTEAF
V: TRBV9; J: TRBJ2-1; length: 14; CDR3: ASSAQGGVSYNEQF
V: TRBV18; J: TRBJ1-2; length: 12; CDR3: ASSPPERLGGYT
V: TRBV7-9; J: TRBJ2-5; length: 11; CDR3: ASSPTDQETQY
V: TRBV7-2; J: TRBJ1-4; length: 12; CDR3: ASSLRTGDEKLF
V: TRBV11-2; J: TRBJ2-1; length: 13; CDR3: ASSLVGTGRGEQF
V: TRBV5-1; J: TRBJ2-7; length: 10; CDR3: ASSLATNEQY
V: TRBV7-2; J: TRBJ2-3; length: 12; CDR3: ASSFSGGATTQY
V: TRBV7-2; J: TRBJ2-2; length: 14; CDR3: ASSLVRQGLTGELF
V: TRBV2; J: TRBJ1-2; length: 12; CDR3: ASSYSHTNYGYT
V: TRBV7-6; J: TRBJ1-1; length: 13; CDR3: ASSSSTGVTTEAF
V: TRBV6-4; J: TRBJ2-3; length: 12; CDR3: ASSDGAGTDTQY
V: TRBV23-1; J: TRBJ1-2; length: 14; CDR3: ASSQSRTGGYYGYT
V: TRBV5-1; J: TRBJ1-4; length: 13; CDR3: ASRRDGGFNEKLF
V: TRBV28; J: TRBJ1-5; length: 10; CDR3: AGNREGQPQH
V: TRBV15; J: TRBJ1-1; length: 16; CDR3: ATSREGRGRLKNTEAF
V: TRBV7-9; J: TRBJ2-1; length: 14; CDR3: ASSFLIHRPNNEQF
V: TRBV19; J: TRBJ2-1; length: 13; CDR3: ASSNRDRGKNEQF
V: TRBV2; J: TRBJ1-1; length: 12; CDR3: ASKGTSGNTEAF
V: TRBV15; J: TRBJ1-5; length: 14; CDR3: ATSRDWAVSNQPQH
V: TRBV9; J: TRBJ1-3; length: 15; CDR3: ASSWRGGAGSGNTIY